This T cell receptor (beta chain) was obtained from a study of identical twins. Whole-study results and caveats: Where out-of-frame alpha sequences were twin-shared, they showed excess low generation probability. The more abundant beta clonotypes in cord blood had fewer insertions, and memory repertoires did not show this. For monozygotic twins, models underestimated out-of-frame TCR alpha sharing.

The CDR3 is 15 amino acids. Trimming stripped 7 bases from V and 0 bases from J, with 10 bases between. Germline V gene data show CDR1 as LGHDT and CDR2 as YNNKEL (reference sequence). From the 5' RACE reads, TCRdb called clonotypes with MiXCR, one entry per CDR3 protein. The top ten hold about 0.4% of the sample, which has about 530,000 distinct CDR3 sequences, roughly 15% seen once. This clonotype was counted a few times. The antigen is unknown. These data were also reused for a study on yellow fever vaccine responses in identical twins.

J is TRBJ2-6 and V is TRBV3-1; D might be TRBD1 (6 bases). This TCR was recovered from a woman under 30 in good health. Sequenced material: CD4+ T cells sorted from blood. CDR3 sequence reads: CASTRGGSGANVLTF. Written as DNA, the CDR3 is TGTGCCAGCACCCGAGGGGGCTCTGGGGCCAACGTCCTGACTTTC.